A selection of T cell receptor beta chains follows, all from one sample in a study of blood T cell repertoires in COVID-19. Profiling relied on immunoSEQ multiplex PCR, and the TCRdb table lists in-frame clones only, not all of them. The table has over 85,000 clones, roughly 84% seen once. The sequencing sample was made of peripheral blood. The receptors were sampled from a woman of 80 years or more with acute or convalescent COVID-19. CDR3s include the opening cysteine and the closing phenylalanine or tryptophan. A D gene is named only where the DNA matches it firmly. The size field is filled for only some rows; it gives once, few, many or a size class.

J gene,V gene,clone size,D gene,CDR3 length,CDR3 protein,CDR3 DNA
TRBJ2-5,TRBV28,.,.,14,CASSGGPGLETQYF,TGTGCCAGCAGCGGCGGCCCAGGGTTAGAGACCCAGTACTTC
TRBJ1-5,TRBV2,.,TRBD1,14,CASSLTGGYQPQHF,TGTGCCAGCAGTCTGACAGGGGGTTATCAGCCCCAGCATTTT
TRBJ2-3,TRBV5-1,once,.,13,CASSLALGDTQYF,TGCGCCAGCAGCTTGGCCTTGGGCGATACGCAGTATTTT
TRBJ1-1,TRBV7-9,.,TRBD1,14,CASSFTQGDTEAFF,TGTGCCAGCAGCTTTACCCAGGGGGACACTGAAGCTTTCTTT
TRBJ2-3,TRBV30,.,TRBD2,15,CAWSELAGVGDTQYF,TGTGCCTGGAGCGAACTAGCGGGAGTGGGGGATACGCAGTATTTT
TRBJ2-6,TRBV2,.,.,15,CASSSDLSGANVLTF,TGTGCCAGCAGTTCAGATTTATCTGGGGCCAACGTCCTGACTTTC
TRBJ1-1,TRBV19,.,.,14,CASSINRENTEAFF,TGTGCCAGTAGTATAAACAGGGAGAACACTGAAGCTTTCTTT
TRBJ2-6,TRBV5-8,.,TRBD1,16,CASSSRGPSGANVLTF,TGTGCCAGCAGCTCCAGGGGGCCCTCTGGGGCCAACGTCCTGACTTTC
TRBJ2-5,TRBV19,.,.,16,CASSIGETVRRETQYF,TGTGCCAGTAGTATAGGTGAGACAGTGCGAAGGGAGACCCAGTACTTC
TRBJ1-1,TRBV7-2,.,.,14,CASSATGWGTEAFF,TGTGCCAGCAGCGCTACAGGGTGGGGCACTGAAGCTTTCTTT
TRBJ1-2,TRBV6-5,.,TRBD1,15,CASRTRDRGSYGYTF,TGTGCCAGCAGAACCCGGGACAGGGGCTCCTATGGCTACACCTTC
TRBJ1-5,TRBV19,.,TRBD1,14,CASSWDRAGQPQHF,TGTGCCAGTAGCTGGGACAGGGCCGGTCAGCCCCAGCATTTT
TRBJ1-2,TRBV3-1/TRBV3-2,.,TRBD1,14,CASSTTGGPYGYTF,TGTGCCAGCAGCACGACAGGGGGCCCCTATGGCTACACCTTC
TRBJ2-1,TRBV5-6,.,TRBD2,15,CASSGSGGFYNEQFF,TGTGCCAGCAGCGGTAGCGGGGGATTCTACAATGAGCAGTTCTTC
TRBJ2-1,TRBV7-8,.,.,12,CASSPAFEEQFF,TGTGCCAGCAGCCCTGCCTTTGAGGAGCAGTTCTTC
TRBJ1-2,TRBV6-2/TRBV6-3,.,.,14,CASSYSGNRAGYTF,TGTGCCAGCAGTTACTCTGGTAACAGGGCCGGCTACACCTTC
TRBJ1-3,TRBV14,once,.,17,CASSQAGGIPTGNTIYF,TGTGCCAGCAGCCAGGCCGGGGGTATACCAACCGGAAACACCATATATTTT
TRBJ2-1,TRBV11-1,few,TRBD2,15,CASSLSSGGAVEQFF,TGTGCCAGCAGCTTATCCAGCGGGGGGGCGGTTGAGCAGTTCTTC
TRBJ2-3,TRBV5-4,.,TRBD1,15,CASSQQTGGEDTQYF,TGTGCCAGCAGCCAGCAGACAGGGGGCGAAGATACGCAGTATTTT
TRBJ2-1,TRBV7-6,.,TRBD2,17,CASSRSSGRAGYNEQFF,TGTGCCAGCAGCCGGAGTAGCGGGAGGGCGGGGTACAATGAGCAGTTCTTC
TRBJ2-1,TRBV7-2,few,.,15,CASSPLGGNYNEQFF,TGTGCCAGCAGCCCCTTAGGAGGGAACTACAATGAGCAGTTCTTC
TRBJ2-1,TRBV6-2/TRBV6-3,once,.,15,CASSLPLGVKNEQFF,TGTGCCAGCAGCCTCCCTCTCGGGGTTAAGAATGAGCAGTTCTTC
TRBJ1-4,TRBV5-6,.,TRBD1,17,CASSFKRTGVHNEKLFF,TGTGCCAGCAGCTTTAAACGGACAGGGGTTCATAATGAAAAACTGTTTTTT
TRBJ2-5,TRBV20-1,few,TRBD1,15,CSASIAGGPRETQYF,TGCAGTGCTAGTATCGCAGGGGGCCCTAGGGAGACCCAGTACTTC
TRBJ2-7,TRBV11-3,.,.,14,CASSDLATSYEQYF,TGTGCCAGCAGCGACCTAGCGACATCCTACGAGCAGTACTTC
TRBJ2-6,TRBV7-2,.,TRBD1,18,CASSLRGTGMTGANVLTF,TGTGCCAGCAGCTTGAGGGGGACAGGGATGACAGGGGCCAACGTCCTGACTTTC
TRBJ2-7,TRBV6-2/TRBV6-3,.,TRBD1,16,CASSSPGTGSSYEQYF,TGTGCCAGCAGCTCCCCCGGGACAGGGTCTTCCTACGAGCAGTACTTC
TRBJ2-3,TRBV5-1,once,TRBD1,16,CASSLVGQGRTDTQYF,TGCGCCAGCAGCTTGGTTGGACAGGGGAGGACAGATACGCAGTATTTT
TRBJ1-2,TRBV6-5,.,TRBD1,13,CASNRTGNYGYTF,TGTGCCAGCAATCGGACAGGAAACTATGGCTACACCTTC
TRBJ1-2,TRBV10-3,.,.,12,CAISVSGYGYTF,TGTGCCATCAGTGTCTCGGGCTATGGCTACACCTTC
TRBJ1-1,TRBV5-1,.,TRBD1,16,CASSLGGGQELREAFF,TGCGCCAGCAGCTTGGGTGGAGGACAGGAGCTCCGTGAAGCTTTCTTT
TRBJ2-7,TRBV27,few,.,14,CASSFSGISYEQYF,TGTGCCAGCAGTTTTTCGGGGATATCCTACGAGCAGTACTTC
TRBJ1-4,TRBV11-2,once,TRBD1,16,CASSSGQTATNEKLFF,TGTGCCAGCAGCTCGGGACAGACGGCAACTAATGAAAAACTGTTTTTT
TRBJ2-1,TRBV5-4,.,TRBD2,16,CASSSTLAGGSSEQFF,TGTGCCAGCAGCTCCACACTAGCGGGGGGGTCCAGTGAGCAGTTCTTC
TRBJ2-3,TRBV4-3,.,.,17,CASSQDYARRGLDTQYF,TGCGCCAGCAGCCAAGATTATGCCCGGCGAGGGTTGGATACGCAGTATTTT
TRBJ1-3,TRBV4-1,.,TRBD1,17,CASSQAGTGGSGNTIYF,TGCGCCAGCAGCCAAGCGGGGACAGGGGGCTCTGGAAACACCATATATTTT
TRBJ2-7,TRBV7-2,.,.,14,CASSLGRGLYEQYF,TGTGCCAGCAGCTTAGGGAGGGGGCTCTACGAGCAGTACTTC
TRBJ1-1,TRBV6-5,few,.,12,CASNKGDTEAFF,TGTGCCAGCAACAAAGGGGACACTGAAGCTTTCTTT
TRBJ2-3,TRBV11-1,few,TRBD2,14,CASSSGLAGDTQYF,TGTGCCAGCAGCTCGGGACTAGCGGGGGATACGCAGTATTTT
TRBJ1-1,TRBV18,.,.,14,CASSPNIANTEAFF,TGTGCCAGCTCACCCAACATCGCGAACACTGAAGCTTTCTTT
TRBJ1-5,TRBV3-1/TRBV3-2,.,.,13,CASSQAGNQPQHF,TGTGCCAGCAGCCAGGCCGGCAATCAGCCCCAGCATTTT
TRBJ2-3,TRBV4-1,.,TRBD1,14,CASSPPGQTDTQYF,TGCGCCAGCAGCCCGCCGGGACAGACAGATACGCAGTATTTT
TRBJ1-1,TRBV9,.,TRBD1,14,CASSARDRATEAFF,TGTGCCAGCAGTGCCCGGGACAGGGCCACTGAAGCTTTCTTT
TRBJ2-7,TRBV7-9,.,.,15,CASSNPRRGHYEQYF,TGTGCCAGCAGCAATCCACGGAGGGGGCACTACGAGCAGTACTTC
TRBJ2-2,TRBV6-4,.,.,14,CASSGSANTGELFF,TGTGCCAGCAGTGGATCGGCGAACACCGGGGAGCTGTTTTTT
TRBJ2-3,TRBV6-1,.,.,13,CASRRQVGDTQYF,TGTGCCAGCAGGCGACAGGTCGGCGATACGCAGTATTTT
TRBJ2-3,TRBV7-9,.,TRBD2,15,CASSSTSGNTDTQYF,TGTGCCAGCAGCTCTACTAGCGGGAACACAGATACGCAGTATTTT
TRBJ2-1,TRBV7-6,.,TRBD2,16,CASSNSVAGGSYEQFF,TGTGCCAGCAGTAACTCCGTCGCGGGAGGAAGTTATGAGCAGTTCTTC
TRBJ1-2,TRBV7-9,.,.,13,CASSSQVGYGYTF,TGTGCCAGCAGCTCACAGGTTGGGTATGGCTACACCTTC
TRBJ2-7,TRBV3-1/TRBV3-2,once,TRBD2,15,CASSLGTSDLGEQYF,TGTGCCAGCAGCCTTGGGACTAGCGATTTGGGCGAGCAGTACTTC
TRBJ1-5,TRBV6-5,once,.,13,CASTPPLGQPQHF,TGTGCCAGCACCCCCCCTTTGGGCCAGCCCCAGCATTTT
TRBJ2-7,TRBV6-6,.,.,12,CASSSTGFEQYF,TGTGCCAGCAGCTCAACAGGGTTCGAGCAGTACTTC
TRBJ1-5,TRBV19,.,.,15,CASTTQGVGNQPQHF,TGTGCCAGTACCACACAGGGCGTGGGCAATCAGCCCCAGCATTTT
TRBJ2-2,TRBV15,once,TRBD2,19,CATSRDGIAGEANTGELFF,TGTGCCACCAGCAGAGATGGAATAGCGGGAGAGGCGAACACCGGGGAGCTGTTTTTT
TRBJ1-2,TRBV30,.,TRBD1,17,CAWSPPGQGGTTYGYTF,TGTGCCTGGAGCCCCCCGGGACAGGGGGGAACGACCTATGGCTACACCTTC
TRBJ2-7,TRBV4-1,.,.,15,CASSIGQGPLGEQYF,TGCGCCAGCAGCATTGGGCAGGGTCCGCTTGGGGAGCAGTACTTC
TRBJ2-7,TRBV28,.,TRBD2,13,CASTPSGRSEQYF,TGTGCCAGCACCCCTAGCGGGAGGTCGGAGCAGTACTTC
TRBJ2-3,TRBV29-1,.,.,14,CSVDSSRGTDTQYF,TGCAGCGTTGACTCCTCGAGGGGCACAGATACGCAGTATTTT